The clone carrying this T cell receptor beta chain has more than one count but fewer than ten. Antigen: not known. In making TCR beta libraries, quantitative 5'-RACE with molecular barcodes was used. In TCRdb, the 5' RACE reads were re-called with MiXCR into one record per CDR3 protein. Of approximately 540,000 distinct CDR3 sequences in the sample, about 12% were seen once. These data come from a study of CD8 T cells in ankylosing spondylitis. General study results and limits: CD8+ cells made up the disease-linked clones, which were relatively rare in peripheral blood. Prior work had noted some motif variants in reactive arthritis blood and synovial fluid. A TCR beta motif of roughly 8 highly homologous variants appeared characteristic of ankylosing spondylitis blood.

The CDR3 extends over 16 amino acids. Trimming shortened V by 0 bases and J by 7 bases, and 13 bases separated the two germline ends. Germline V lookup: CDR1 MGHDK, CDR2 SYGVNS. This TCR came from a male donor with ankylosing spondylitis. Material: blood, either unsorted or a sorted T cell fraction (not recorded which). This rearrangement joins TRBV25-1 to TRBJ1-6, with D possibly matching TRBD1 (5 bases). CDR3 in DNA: TGTGCCAGCAGTGAATATAGGGGCGGGAGGAATTCACCCCTCCACTTT. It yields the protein CASSEYRGGRNSPLHF.